This entry lists 9 T cell receptor beta chains sequenced from one sample in a study of T-cell memory formation after mild COVID-19. TCRdb fed the 5' RACE reads into MiXCR, producing one record per CDR3 protein. The sample gives more than 150,000 distinct CDR3 sequences, around 20% of which show up once; about 4% is in the top ten. The sequenced sample was PBMCs or a T cell subset sorted from them (not recorded which). Receptors originate from a man younger than 30 who had mild COVID-19 (a few samples of this study predate the infection). Cell type and time point are not known.

This clonotype was counted a few times. J is TRBJ1-6 and V is TRBV4-3; D may be TRBD1 (5 bases). Trimming took 4 bases from V and 7 from J, leaving 14 bases between them. The germline V gene has CDR1 LGHNA and CDR2 YSLEER. CDR3 length: 15 amino acids. The CDR3 loop reads CASSRQGRVNSPLHF. CDR3 coding DNA: TGCGCCAGCAGCCGGCAGGGCCGTGTGAATTCACCCCTCCACTTT.

This clonotype showed up many times. This chain links TRBV7-2 with TRBJ2-7; TRBD1 agrees at 7 bases. The CDR3 length is 13 residues. The germline V gene has CDR1 SGHTA and CDR2 FQGNSA. After removal of 1 base from V and 5 bases from J, the junction contained 2 bases not matched to a gene. This CDR3 is CASSLGQGDEQYF. The CDR3 nucleotides read TGTGCCAGCAGCTTAGGACAGGGAGACGAGCAGTACTTC.

The V and J genes are TRBV4-1 and TRBJ1-1; perhaps TRBD1 as D (5 bases). CDR3 size: 14 residues. The germline CDR1 and CDR2 sequences are MGHRA and YSYEKL. With 4 bases removed from V and 5 bases from J, the gap between germline ends came to 14 bases. DNA of the CDR3: TGCGCCAGCAGCCCCTCCGGGGGGAGGACTGAAGCTTTCTTT. It yields the protein CASSPSGGRTEAFF.

The V gene is TRBV4-1, the J gene TRBJ2-2, with TRBD2 identical over 12 bases. This CDR3 has 19 residues. The germline V gene encodes CDR1 MGHRA and CDR2 YSYEKL. J lost 6 bases, V lost 1 base, and 12 bases had no gene match. CDR3 loop: CASSQGLSSGGAVAGELFF. CDR3 in DNA: TGCGCCAGCAGCCAAGGCCTCTCTAGCGGGGGGGCGGTTGCCGGGGAGCTGTTTTTT.

In this sample, this clonotype turned up a few times. The chain links TRBV7-2 to TRBJ2-1, with TRBD1 matching 10 bases. Trimming removed 4 bases from V and 8 bases from J; junction bases left unmatched: 11. Germline V gives CDR1 SGHTA, CDR2 FQGNSA. CDR3 size: 16 residues. The CDR3 sequence is CASSSMTGGAGYEQFF. In nucleotides, the CDR3 is TGTGCCAGCAGCTCCATGACAGGGGGCGCAGGGTATGAGCAGTTCTTC.

This clonotype came up a few times. This rearrangement joins TRBV5-1 to TRBJ1-1; possible D gene TRBD1, 6 bases. CDR1 SGHRS and CDR2 YFSETQ come from the germline V gene. V gave up 4 bases and J gave up 4 bases, with 17 bases separating them. The CDR3 has 15 amino acids. This CDR3 reads CASSLPRRGATEAFF. CDR3 coding DNA: TGCGCCAGCAGCCTACCTAGGAGGGGGGCCACTGAAGCTTTCTTT.

This clonotype was observed a handful of times. The chain carries TRBV20-1 and TRBJ2-5, with no clear D. V lost 3 bases, J lost 5 bases, and 13 bases lay in between. The germline gives CDR1 DFQATT, CDR2 SNEGSKA (reference sequence). The CDR3 runs 13 residues. The CDR3 here is CSARRLLEETQYF. Here the CDR3 DNA reads TGCAGTGCTAGGCGGCTCCTCGAGGAGACCCAGTACTTC.

CDR3 in amino acids: CSVAAVHDTSDTQYF. For the CDR3, the DNA is TGCAGCGTTGCGGCAGTCCATGATACGTCGGATACGCAGTATTTT. The genes are TRBV29-1 and TRBJ2-3; D unresolved. From germline, CDR1 is SQVTM and CDR2 ANQGSEA. V lost 4 bases and J 6 bases, leaving 20 bases between the germline ends. This CDR3 contains 15 residues.

This clonotype showed up just a few times. The V call is TRBV6-1, the J call TRBJ2-5; no reliable D call. CDR1 and CDR2 (germline): MNHNS, SASEGT. CDR3 length: 12 residues. V lost 3 bases and J lost 9, with 11 bases in between. CDR3 DNA: TGTGCCAGCAGTGACGTGGGTATCTCCCAGTACTTC. It translates to CASSDVGISQYF.